The 32 T cell receptor beta chains in this list originate from one sample, sequenced in a study of Ad26.COV2.S vaccination and SARS-CoV-2 variants. Generated by immunoSEQ multiplex PCR, the TCRdb table keeps only in-frame clones and is missing some. This table has about 250,000 clones, roughly 85% appearing once. Treatment denoted: around 19 received Ad26.COV2.S at low or high dose, single or two shots; roughly 5 received placebo; per-sample allocation not given. Collection of samples fell on day 63 after the first vaccine or placebo injection. Here the sequenced sample was peripheral blood, taken in a trial of Ad26.COV2.S vaccine versus placebo. The receptors originated from a person between 18 and 60 years old who received the Ad26.COV2.S COVID-19 vaccine or a placebo.

The chain is built from TRBV2 and TRBJ1-5; possible D gene TRBD1, 5 bases. CDR3 length equals 15 residues. V dropped 1 base and J dropped 5 bases, with 12 bases sitting between them. CDR1 is SNHLY, CDR2 FYNNEI, per germline. CDR3 DNA: TGTGCCAGCAGTGAAGAAGGCGGGGGATATCAGCCCCAGCATTTT. Residues: CASSEEGGGYQPQHF. The whole variable domain, remainder taken from reference TRBV2 and TRBJ1-5, is EPEVTQTPSHQVTQMGQEVILRCVPISNHLYFYWYRQILGQKVEFLVSFYNNEISEKSEIFDDQFSVERPDGSNFTLKIRSTKLEDSAMYFCASSEEGGGYQPQHFGDGTRLSIL.

This chain connects TRBV7-9 to TRBJ2-5; 7 nucleotides line up with TRBD1. There are 13 residues in the CDR3. The V and J ends lost 3 bases and 3 bases, in that order; junction bases with no gene match: 1. Germline V gene data show CDR1 as SEHNR and CDR2 as FQNEAQ (reference sequence). The CDR3 DNA reads TGTGCCAGCAGCTTCCAGGGGGAAGAGACCCAGTACTTC. This gives the protein CASSFQGEETQYF.

The chain joins TRBV3-1 (or the pseudogene TRBV3-2) to TRBJ1-4, with 7 bases fitting TRBD1. The CDR3 has 17 amino acids. CDR1 is LGHDT and CDR2 is YNNKEL in the germline V gene (reference sequence). V dropped 4 bases and J dropped 6; count of bases not matched to a gene: 14. The CDR3 protein is CASSPDPLTGIYEKLFF. DNA of the CDR3: TGTGCCAGCAGCCCCGATCCTTTGACAGGGATATATGAAAAACTGTTTTTT.

The V and J genes are TRBV6-1 and TRBJ1-2; the match to TRBD1 covers 8 bases. The V gene's germline CDR1 is MNHNS and CDR2 SASEGT. This CDR3 is built from 13 residues. With 1 base clipped from V and 9 bases from J, the junction kept 4 bases outside the gene matches. The CDR3 protein is CASSEGQGMSYTF. The CDR3 DNA sequence: TGTGCCAGCAGTGAAGGACAGGGGATGAGCTACACCTTC.

The chain carries TRBV7-3 and TRBJ2-2; 8 nucleotides match TRBD2. Germline-derived CDR1 and CDR2 are SGHTA and FQGTGA. The CDR3 totals 15 residues. Trimming cost V 6 bases and J 7 bases; bases outside gene matches: 10. The chain's CDR3 is CASSSIAGTNGELFF. The CDR3 DNA reads as TGTGCCAGCAGTTCGATAGCGGGAACGAACGGGGAGCTGTTTTTT.

This clone was detected only a few times. CDR3 sequence: CASSLALWAAFDEKLFF. As DNA, the CDR3 is TGTGCCAGCAGCTTAGCGCTATGGGCCGCTTTCGATGAAAAACTGTTTTTT. The chain uses TRBV7-8 and TRBJ1-4, with unresolved D. CDR3 length equals 17 residues. Per germline, CDR1 SGHVS and CDR2 FQNEAQ. V was shortened by 0 bases and J by 6 bases, with 17 bases between the two germline ends.

The J gene is TRBJ2-6, the V gene TRBV7-9, with 7 bases that match TRBD2. Trimming cost V 10 bases and J 2 bases; bases outside gene matches: 17. Germline CDR1 is SEHNR and CDR2 is FQNEAQ (reference sequence). CDR3 length: 18 residues. CDR3 region: CAIILGEGAGTGANVLTF. The CDR3 coding sequence is TGTGCCATCATCTTGGGGGAGGGAGCTGGTACTGGGGCCAACGTCCTGACTTTC.

The CDR3 reads CATSRWGGDTGELFF. The CDR3, as DNA: TGTGCCACCAGCCGGTGGGGGGGGGACACCGGGGAGCTGTTTTTT. The rearrangement joins TRBV15 to TRBJ2-2, with 7 bases aligning to TRBD2. The germline CDR1 and CDR2 sequences are LNHNV and YYDKDF (reference sequence). This CDR3 spans 15 amino acids. J lost 3 bases, V lost 5 bases, and 6 bases had no gene match.

V gene TRBV18 combines with J gene TRBJ1-1; D remains unclear. The germline V gene has CDR1 KGHSH and CDR2 LQKENI. This CDR3 spans 14 amino acids. V shed 1 base and J shed 0 bases, with 6 bases lying between them. CDR3: CASSPQAMNTEAFF. As DNA, the CDR3 is TGTGCCAGCTCACCACAAGCTATGAACACTGAAGCTTTCTTT.

This chain connects TRBV19 to TRBJ2-6; TRBD1 might be the D (6 bases). This CDR3 comprises 15 residues. Between the trimmed V and J ends, which lost 5 bases and 4 bases, there was a span of 12 bases. Germline V gene sequence: CDR1 LNHDA, CDR2 SQIVND (reference sequence). The CDR3 protein is CASSYTGTGANVLTF. DNA of the CDR3: TGTGCCAGTAGTTATACAGGGACCGGGGCCAACGTCCTGACTTTC.

This chain uses TRBV19 with TRBJ2-3, with D possibly matching TRBD1 (5 bases). Germline CDR1 is LNHDA and CDR2 is SQIVND (reference sequence). There are 15 residues in the CDR3. CDR3 loop: CASQAGKISTDTQYF. CDR3 in DNA: TGTGCGTCCCAGGCAGGGAAGATAAGCACAGATACGCAGTATTTT. Based on the CDR3 plus reference TRBV19 and TRBJ2-3, the full variable domain is DGGITQSPKYLFRKEGQNVTLSCEQNLNHDAMYWYRQDPGQGLRLIYYSQIVNDFQKGDIAEGYSVSREKKESFPLTVTSAQKNPTAFYLCASQAGKISTDTQYFGPGTRLTVL.

This clone was observed a few times. This chain connects TRBV7-6 to TRBJ1-1, with TRBD1 as a possible D gene (6 bases). There are 21 residues in the CDR3. Germline lookup yields CDR1 SGHVS and CDR2 FNYEAQ. Trimming pared 0 bases from V and 0 bases from J, leaving 26 bases between. The DNA for the CDR3 is TGTGCCAGCAGCTTAGCACCAAATATGTTGGACAGAAAGGGGTTGAACACTGAAGCTTTCTTT. Its protein is CASSLAPNMLDRKGLNTEAFF.

V is TRBV5-1 and J is TRBJ2-5; 9 positions match TRBD2. Germline CDR1 is SGHRS and CDR2 is YFSETQ. The CDR3 is made up of 13 amino acids. The V segment lost 6 bases and the J segment 5 bases; nucleotides outside the gene matches: 5. The chain's CDR3 is CASTGLAGETQYF. DNA of the CDR3: TGCGCCAGCACGGGGCTAGCGGGGGAGACCCAGTACTTC.

This chain links TRBV4-1 with TRBJ2-7, with D possibly TRBD1 on 5 matching bases. V lost 2 bases and J lost 0, with 14 bases in between. The germline V gene has CDR1 MGHRA and CDR2 YSYEKL. The CDR3 covers 16 residues. Here the CDR3 reads CASSQKSGISSYEQYF. The CDR3 DNA sequence: TGCGCCAGCAGCCAAAAATCAGGGATCTCCTCCTACGAGCAGTACTTC.

The chain employs TRBV6-5 and TRBJ1-1, with 8 bases aligning to TRBD1. The length of the CDR3 is 14 residues. Germline V gene lookup returns CDR1 MNHEY and CDR2 SVGAGI. V was clipped by 4 bases and J by 1 base; unmatched bases: 2. The CDR3 region is CASSFGQGNTEAFF. Here the CDR3 DNA reads TGTGCCAGCAGTTTCGGACAGGGGAACACTGAAGCTTTCTTT.

This sequence joins TRBV15 and TRBJ2-1; no reliable D call. The CDR3 has 13 amino acids. V was trimmed by 0 bases and J by 9 bases, leaving 9 bases between them. Germline loops: CDR1 LNHNV, CDR2 YYDKDF (reference sequence). The CDR3 region is CATSRDSQTEQFF. Here the CDR3 DNA reads TGTGCCACCAGCAGAGATAGTCAAACTGAGCAGTTCTTC.

This chain connects TRBV6-6 to TRBJ2-7; D might be TRBD2 (6 bases). Germline V CDR1 and CDR2: MNHNY, SVGAGI (reference sequence). This CDR3 region has 15 residues. Trimming shortened V by 6 bases and J by 0 bases, and 15 bases separated the two germline ends. CDR3 nucleotide sequence: TGTGCCAGCAGGCGCGGGACGGCCAGCTCCTACGAGCAGTACTTC. Translated, it gives CASRRGTASSYEQYF.

The V gene is TRBV6-6, the J gene TRBJ2-7; D not certain. CDR3 size: 12 residues. Germline values: CDR1 MNHNY, CDR2 SVGAGI (reference sequence). Trimming stripped 4 bases from V and 4 bases from J, with 8 bases between. CDR3 amino acids: CASSWDTYEQYV. The CDR3 region has the DNA TGTGCCAGCAGTTGGGATACTTACGAGCAGTACGTC.

This clone was found once. V gene TRBV6-5 combines with J gene TRBJ1-1; D is perhaps TRBD1 (6 bases). With 6 bases removed from V and 3 bases from J, the gap between germline ends came to 11 bases. CDR3 size: 13 residues. Germline V CDR1 and CDR2: MNHEY, SVGAGI. This CDR3 is CASSPNRDTEAFF. Here the CDR3 DNA reads TGTGCCAGCAGCCCCAACAGGGACACTGAAGCTTTCTTT.

The CDR3 loop reads CASSSLRGRQGLVGYTF. The CDR3 DNA sequence: TGTGCCAGCAGCTCCCTACGAGGGCGACAGGGGCTGGTTGGCTACACCTTC. The chain combines TRBV11-2 with TRBJ1-2; 8 bases line up with TRBD1. The CDR3 consists of 17 residues. Germline V lookup: CDR1 SGHAT, CDR2 FQNNGV. V trimming: 4 bases; J trimming: 7 bases; junction bases outside the gene matches: 17.

This clone was seen just once. The rearrangement links TRBV10-3 to TRBJ1-1; TRBD1 might be the D (5 bases). The CDR3 is 10 amino acids. V was trimmed by 11 bases and J by 4 bases, leaving 8 bases between them. Germline lookup yields CDR1 ENHRY and CDR2 SYGVKD. This CDR3 is CAVGATEAFF. The CDR3 DNA follows: TGTGCCGTAGGGGCCACTGAAGCTTTCTTT.

This chain uses TRBV3-1 (or the pseudogene TRBV3-2) with TRBJ2-7, with D maybe TRBD1 (6 bases). The V end was cut by 4 bases, the J end by 4 bases, with 11 bases between. Germline V CDR1 and CDR2: LGHDT, YNNKEL (reference sequence). The CDR3 runs to 13 residues. CDR3 sequence reads: CASSPGQPYEQYF. Here the CDR3 DNA reads TGTGCCAGCAGCCCCGGACAGCCGTACGAGCAGTACTTC.

This clone was counted once. The chain recombines TRBV9 with TRBJ1-3; D perhaps matches TRBD1 (5 bases). Germline V gene lookup returns CDR1 SGDLS and CDR2 YYNGEE. V was pared by 0 bases and J by 3 bases, with 10 bases between. CDR3 length: 15 residues. The CDR3 sequence is CASSVGRESGNTIYF. For the CDR3, the DNA is TGTGCCAGCAGCGTAGGCAGGGAGAGTGGAAACACCATATATTTT.

The genes are TRBV30 and TRBJ2-7; TRBD1 might be the D (8 bases). Germline V gene sequence: CDR1 GTSNPN, CDR2 SVGIG (reference sequence). Between the trimmed V and J ends, which lost 1 base and 3 bases, there was a span of 34 bases. CDR3 size: 21 residues. DNA of the CDR3: TGTGCCTGGAGTGCCGCGGGGGACAGGTACCCGTTCCTCGGCCGAAACTACGAGCAGTACGTC. Translating gives CAWSAAGDRYPFLGRNYEQYV.

V gene TRBV13 combines with J gene TRBJ2-3; D ambiguous. The CDR3 is 16 residues long. V gave up 2 bases and J gave up 2 bases, with 14 bases separating them. CDR1 and CDR2 from the germline V gene are PRHDT and FYEKMQ (reference sequence). CDR3: CASSLYLERYTDTQYF. Here the CDR3 DNA reads TGTGCCAGCAGCTTATACCTCGAACGTTACACAGATACGCAGTATTTT.

This chain connects TRBV6-5 to TRBJ2-5, with D hard to call. The length of the CDR3 is 15 residues. Germline V lookup: CDR1 MNHEY, CDR2 SVGAGI. The germline V and J ends were trimmed by 0 bases and 4 bases, with 12 bases remaining between them. The CDR3 protein is CASSYSLKTLETQYF. DNA of the CDR3: TGTGCCAGCAGTTACTCGTTGAAGACTCTAGAGACCCAGTACTTC.

The V gene is TRBV30, the J gene TRBJ2-5; possible D gene TRBD2, 7 bases. Germline V gene sequence: CDR1 GTSNPN, CDR2 SVGIG (reference sequence). This CDR3 is built from 13 residues. V was cut by 1 base and J by 4 bases, with 10 bases left in between. CDR3 bases: TGTGCCTGGAGTGGGGGGGGGCCAGAGACCCAGTACTTC. It is translated as CAWSGGGPETQYF.

This chain uses TRBV5-1 with TRBJ2-2; D might be TRBD2 (6 bases). The CDR3 has 15 residues. Germline V gives CDR1 SGHRS, CDR2 YFSETQ. V was clipped by 0 bases and J by 5 bases, with 11 bases between them. CDR3 in amino acids: CASSLVAGGTGELFF. The CDR3 nucleotides are TGCGCCAGCAGCTTGGTGGCAGGAGGGACCGGGGAGCTGTTTTTT.

Worth noting for this clone: Other nucleotide sequences from this sample produce the same CDR3. This rearrangement joins TRBV7-9 to TRBJ2-5, with unresolved D. Between the trimmed V and J ends, which lost 1 base and 5 bases, there was a span of 5 bases. Germline loops: CDR1 SEHNR, CDR2 FQNEAQ (reference sequence). The CDR3 runs 12 residues. CDR3 nucleotide sequence: TGTGCCAGCAGCTTAGGGACGGAGACCCAGTACTTC. Protein product: CASSLGTETQYF.

This chain links TRBV14 with TRBJ2-1; D might be TRBD2 (6 bases). The CDR3 loop spans 16 amino acids. Germline loops: CDR1 SGHDN, CDR2 FVKESK. V lost 0 bases, J lost 4 bases, and 13 bases lay in between. The CDR3: CASSQELGTGYNEQFF. The DNA of the CDR3 is TGTGCCAGCAGCCAAGAGTTAGGGACTGGATACAATGAGCAGTTCTTC.

This clone was observed a handful of times. The V and J genes are TRBV7-2 and TRBJ2-1; TRBD2 might be the D (5 bases). Between the trimmed V and J ends, which lost 5 bases and 9 bases, there was a span of 8 bases. The CDR3 totals 11 residues. Germline V lookup: CDR1 SGHTA, CDR2 FQGNSA. CDR3 sequence: CASSARGEQFF. The CDR3 region has the DNA TGTGCCAGCAGCGCCCGGGGTGAGCAGTTCTTC.

This chain links TRBV5-6 with TRBJ2-5; D may be TRBD1 (6 bases). Germline lookup yields CDR1 SGHDT and CDR2 YYEEEE. Trimming took 4 bases from V and 5 from J, leaving 15 bases between them. This CDR3 has 14 residues. CDR3 DNA: TGTGCCAGCAGCCTCTTACAGGGATGGGAGACCCAGTACTTC. It translates to CASSLLQGWETQYF.